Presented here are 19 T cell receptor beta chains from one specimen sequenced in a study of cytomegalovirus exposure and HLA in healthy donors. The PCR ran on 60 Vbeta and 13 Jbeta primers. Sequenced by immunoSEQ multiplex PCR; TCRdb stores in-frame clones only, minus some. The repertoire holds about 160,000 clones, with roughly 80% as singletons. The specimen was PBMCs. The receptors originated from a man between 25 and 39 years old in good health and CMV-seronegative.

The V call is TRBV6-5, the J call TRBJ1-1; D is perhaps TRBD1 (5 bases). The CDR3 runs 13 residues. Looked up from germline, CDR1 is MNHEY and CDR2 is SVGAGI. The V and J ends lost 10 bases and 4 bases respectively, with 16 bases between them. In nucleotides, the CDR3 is TGTGCCACCTCACAGGCCCTGGGCACTGAAGCTTTCTTT. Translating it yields CATSQALGTEAFF.

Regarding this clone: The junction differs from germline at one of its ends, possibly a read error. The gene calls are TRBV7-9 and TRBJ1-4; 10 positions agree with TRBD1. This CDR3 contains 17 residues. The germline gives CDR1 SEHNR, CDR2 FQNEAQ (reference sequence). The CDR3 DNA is TGTTCCAGCAGCTCACCGGGACAGGGGCTACCTAATGAAAAACTGTTTTTT. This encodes CSSSSPGQGLPNEKLFF.

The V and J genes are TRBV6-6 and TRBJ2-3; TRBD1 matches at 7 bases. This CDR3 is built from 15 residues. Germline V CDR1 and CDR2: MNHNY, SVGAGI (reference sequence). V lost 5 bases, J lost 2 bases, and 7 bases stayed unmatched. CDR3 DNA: TGTGCCAGCAGTGCTATCACAGGGGACACAGATACGCAGTATTTT. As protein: CASSAITGDTDTQYF.

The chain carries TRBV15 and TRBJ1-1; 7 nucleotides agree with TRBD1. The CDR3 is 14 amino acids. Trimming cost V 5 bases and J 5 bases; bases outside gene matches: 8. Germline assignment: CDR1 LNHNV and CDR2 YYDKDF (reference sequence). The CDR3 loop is CATSGRGGETEAFF. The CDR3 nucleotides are TGTGCCACCAGCGGGCGAGGGGGCGAGACTGAAGCTTTCTTT.

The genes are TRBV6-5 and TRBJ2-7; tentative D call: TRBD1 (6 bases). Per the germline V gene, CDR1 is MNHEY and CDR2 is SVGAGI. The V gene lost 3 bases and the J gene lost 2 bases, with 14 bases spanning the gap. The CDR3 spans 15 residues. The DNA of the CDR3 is TGTGCCAGCAGTTATTCGGGACAAAGGACCTACGAGCAGTACTTC. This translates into CASSYSGQRTYEQYF.

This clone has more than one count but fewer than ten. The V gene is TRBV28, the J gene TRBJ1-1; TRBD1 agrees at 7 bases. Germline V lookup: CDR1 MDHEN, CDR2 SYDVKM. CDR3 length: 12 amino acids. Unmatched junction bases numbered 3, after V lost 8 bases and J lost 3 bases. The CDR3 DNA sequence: TGTGCCAGCCGGGACAGCCACACTGAAGCTTTCTTT. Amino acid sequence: CASRDSHTEAFF.

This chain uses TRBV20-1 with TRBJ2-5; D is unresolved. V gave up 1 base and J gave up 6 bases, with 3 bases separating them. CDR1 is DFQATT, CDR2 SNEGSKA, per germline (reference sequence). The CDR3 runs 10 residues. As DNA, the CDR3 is TGCAGTGCTAGAGCCAAGACCCAGTACTTC. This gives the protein CSARAKTQYF.

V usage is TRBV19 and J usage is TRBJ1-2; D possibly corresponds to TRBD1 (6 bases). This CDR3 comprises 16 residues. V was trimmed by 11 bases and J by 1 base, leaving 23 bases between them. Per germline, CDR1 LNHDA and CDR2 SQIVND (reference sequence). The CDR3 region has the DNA TGTGCCTCTCGGAATCATTCTGGGGGCTTTAACTATGGCTACACCTTC. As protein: CASRNHSGGFNYGYTF.

The CDR3: CASSDRPGQGYIGYGYTF. CDR3 bases: TGTGCCAGCAGTGACCGGCCGGGACAGGGTTATATCGGATATGGCTACACCTTC. This sequence joins TRBV25-1 and TRBJ1-2; 9 positions agree with TRBD1. The J segment lost 5 bases and the V segment lost 3 bases, leaving 16 bases of the junction unmatched. Germline V lookup: CDR1 MGHDK, CDR2 SYGVNS. The CDR3 is made up of 18 amino acids.

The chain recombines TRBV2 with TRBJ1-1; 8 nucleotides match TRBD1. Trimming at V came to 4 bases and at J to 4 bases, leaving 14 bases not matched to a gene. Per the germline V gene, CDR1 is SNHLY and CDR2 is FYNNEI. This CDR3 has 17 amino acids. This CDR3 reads CASSVAPTGGTGTEAFF. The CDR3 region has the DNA TGTGCCAGCAGTGTGGCCCCCACAGGGGGGACGGGCACTGAAGCTTTCTTT.

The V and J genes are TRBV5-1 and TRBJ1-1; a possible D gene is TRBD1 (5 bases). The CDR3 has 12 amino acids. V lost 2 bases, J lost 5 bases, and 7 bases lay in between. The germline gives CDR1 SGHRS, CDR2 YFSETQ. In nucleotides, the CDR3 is TGCGCCAGCAGCTTCGGGGGAACTGAAGCTTTCTTT. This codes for CASSFGGTEAFF.

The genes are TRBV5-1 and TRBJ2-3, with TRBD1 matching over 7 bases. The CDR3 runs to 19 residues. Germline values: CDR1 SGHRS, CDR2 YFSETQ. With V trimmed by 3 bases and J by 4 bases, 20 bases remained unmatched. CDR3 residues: CASSSQPYKGALDSDTQYF. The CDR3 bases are TGCGCCAGCAGCTCCCAGCCCTATAAGGGGGCATTGGATTCAGATACGCAGTATTTT. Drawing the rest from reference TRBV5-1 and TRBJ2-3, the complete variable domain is KAGVTQTPRYLIKTRGQQVTLSCSPISGHRSVSWYQQTPGQGLQFLFEYFSETQRNKGNFPGRFSGRQFSNSRSEMNVSTLELGDSALYLCASSSQPYKGALDSDTQYFGPGTRLTVL.

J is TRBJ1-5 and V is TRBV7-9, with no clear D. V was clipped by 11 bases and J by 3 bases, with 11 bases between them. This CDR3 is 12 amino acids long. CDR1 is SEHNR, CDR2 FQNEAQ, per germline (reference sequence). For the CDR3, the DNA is TGTGCCGGTAACAGAGACAATCAGCCCCAGCATTTT. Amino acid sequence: CAGNRDNQPQHF.

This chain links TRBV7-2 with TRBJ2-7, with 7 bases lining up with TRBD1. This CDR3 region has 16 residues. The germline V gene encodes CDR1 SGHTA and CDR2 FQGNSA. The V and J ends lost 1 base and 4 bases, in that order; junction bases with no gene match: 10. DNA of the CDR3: TGTGCCAGCAGCTTAGAATTCCCAGGGGGATTTTACGAGCAGTACTTC. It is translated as CASSLEFPGGFYEQYF.

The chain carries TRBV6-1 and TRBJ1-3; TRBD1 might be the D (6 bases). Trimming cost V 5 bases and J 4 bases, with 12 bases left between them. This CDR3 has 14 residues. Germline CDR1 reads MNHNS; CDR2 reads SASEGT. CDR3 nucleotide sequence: TGTGCCAGCAGTCCCTCAGGGGCCGGAAACACCATATATTTT. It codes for CASSPSGAGNTIYF.

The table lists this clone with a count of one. The CDR3 protein is CASSFSNVRQGANEQFF. CDR3 in DNA: TGTGCCAGCAGTTTCTCCAATGTCCGGCAGGGGGCAAATGAGCAGTTCTTC. V is TRBV27 and J is TRBJ2-1; 8 bases align to TRBD1. Trimming at V came to 3 bases and at J to 7 bases, leaving 14 bases not matched to a gene. CDR3 length equals 17 residues. CDR1 and CDR2 (germline): MNHEY, SMNVEV (reference sequence).

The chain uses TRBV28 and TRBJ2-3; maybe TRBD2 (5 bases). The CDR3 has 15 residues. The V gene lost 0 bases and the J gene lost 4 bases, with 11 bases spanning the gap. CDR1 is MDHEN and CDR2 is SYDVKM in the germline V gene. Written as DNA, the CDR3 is TGTGCCAGCAGTTTATGGCGAACTAGGGCAGATACGCAGTATTTT. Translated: CASSLWRTRADTQYF. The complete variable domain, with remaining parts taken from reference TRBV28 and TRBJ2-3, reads DVKVTQSSRYLVKRTGEKVFLECVQDMDHENMFWYRQDPGLGLRLIYFSYDVKMKEKGDIPEGYSVSREKKERFSLILESASTNQTSMYLCASSLWRTRADTQYFGPGTRLTVL.

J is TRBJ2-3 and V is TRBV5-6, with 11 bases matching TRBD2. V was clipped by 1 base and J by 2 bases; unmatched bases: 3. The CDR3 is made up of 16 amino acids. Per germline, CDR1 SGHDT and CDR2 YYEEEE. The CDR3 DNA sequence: TGTGCCAGCAGCTTGCAACTAGCGGGAGCCACAGATACGCAGTATTTT. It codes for CASSLQLAGATDTQYF.

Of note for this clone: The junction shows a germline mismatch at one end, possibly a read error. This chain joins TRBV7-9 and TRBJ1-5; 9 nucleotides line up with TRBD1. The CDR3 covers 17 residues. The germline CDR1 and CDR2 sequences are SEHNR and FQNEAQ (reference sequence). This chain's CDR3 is CSSSRGSLQGAGQPQHF. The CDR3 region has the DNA TGTTCCAGCAGCCGAGGGTCCCTACAGGGGGCAGGCCAGCCCCAGCATTTT.